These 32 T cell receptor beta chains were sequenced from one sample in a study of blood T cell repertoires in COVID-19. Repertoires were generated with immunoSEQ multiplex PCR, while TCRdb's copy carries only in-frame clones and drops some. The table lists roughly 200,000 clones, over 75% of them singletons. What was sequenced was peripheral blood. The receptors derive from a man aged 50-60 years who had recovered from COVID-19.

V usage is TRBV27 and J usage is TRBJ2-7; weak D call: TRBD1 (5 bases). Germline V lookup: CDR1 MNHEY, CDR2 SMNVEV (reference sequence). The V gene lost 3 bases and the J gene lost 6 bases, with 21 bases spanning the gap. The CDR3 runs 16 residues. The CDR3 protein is CASSFLQVGSRAEQYF. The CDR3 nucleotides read TGTGCCAGCAGTTTTTTACAGGTCGGCTCACGGGCCGAGCAGTACTTC.

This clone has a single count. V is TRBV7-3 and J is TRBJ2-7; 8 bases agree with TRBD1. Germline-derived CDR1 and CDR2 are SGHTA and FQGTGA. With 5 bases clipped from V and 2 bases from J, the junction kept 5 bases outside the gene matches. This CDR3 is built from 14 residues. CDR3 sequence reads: CASSPGTGPYEQYF. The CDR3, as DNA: TGTGCCAGCAGCCCAGGGACAGGCCCCTACGAGCAGTACTTC.

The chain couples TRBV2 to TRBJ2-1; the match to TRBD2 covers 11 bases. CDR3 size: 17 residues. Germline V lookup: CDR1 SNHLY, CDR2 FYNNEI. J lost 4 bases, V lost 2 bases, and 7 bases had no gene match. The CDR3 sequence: CASSERGTSGNYNEQFF. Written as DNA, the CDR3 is TGTGCCAGCAGTGAAAGGGGGACTAGCGGAAATTACAATGAGCAGTTCTTC.

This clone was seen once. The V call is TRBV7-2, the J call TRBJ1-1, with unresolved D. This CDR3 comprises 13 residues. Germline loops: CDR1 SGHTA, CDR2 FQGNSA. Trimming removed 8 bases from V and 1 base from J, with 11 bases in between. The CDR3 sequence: CASGPHRNTEAFF. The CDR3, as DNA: TGTGCCAGCGGGCCCCATAGGAACACTGAAGCTTTCTTT.

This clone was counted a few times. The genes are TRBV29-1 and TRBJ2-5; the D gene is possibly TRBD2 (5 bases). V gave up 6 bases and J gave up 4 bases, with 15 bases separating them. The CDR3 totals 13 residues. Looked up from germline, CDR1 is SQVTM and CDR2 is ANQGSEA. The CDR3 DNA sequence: TGCAGCGTCGCGGACTCGTCAGGAGAGACCCAGTACTTC. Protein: CSVADSSGETQYF. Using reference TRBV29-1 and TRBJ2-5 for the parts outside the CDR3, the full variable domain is SAVISQKPSRDICQRGTSLTIQCQVDSQVTMMFWYRQQPGQSLTLIATANQGSEATYESGFVIDKFPISRPNLTFSTLTVSNMSPEDSSIYLCSVADSSGETQYFGPGTRLLVL.

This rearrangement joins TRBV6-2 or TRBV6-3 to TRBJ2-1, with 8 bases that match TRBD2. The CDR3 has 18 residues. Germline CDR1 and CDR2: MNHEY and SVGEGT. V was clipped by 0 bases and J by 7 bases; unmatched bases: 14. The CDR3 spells CASSYSGGLGLVNNEQFF. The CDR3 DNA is TGTGCCAGCAGTTACTCCGGGGGACTAGGACTAGTTAATAATGAGCAGTTCTTC.

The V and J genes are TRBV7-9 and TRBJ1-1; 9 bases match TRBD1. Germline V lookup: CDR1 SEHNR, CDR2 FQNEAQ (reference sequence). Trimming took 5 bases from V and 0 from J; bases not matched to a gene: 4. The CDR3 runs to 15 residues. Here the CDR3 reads CASSLGTGMNTEAFF. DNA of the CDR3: TGTGCCAGCAGCCTCGGGACAGGGATGAACACTGAAGCTTTCTTT.

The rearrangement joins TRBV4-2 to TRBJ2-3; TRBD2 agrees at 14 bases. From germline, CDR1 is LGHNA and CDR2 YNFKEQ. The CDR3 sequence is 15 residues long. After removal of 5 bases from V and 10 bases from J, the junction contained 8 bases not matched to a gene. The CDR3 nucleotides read TGTGCCAGCAGCGAATCCGGGACTAGCGGGAGTTCGCAGTATTTT. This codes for CASSESGTSGSSQYF.

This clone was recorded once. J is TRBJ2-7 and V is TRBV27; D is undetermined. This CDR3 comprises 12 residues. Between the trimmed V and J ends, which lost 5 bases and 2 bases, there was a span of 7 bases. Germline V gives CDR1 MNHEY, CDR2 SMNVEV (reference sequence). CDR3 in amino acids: CASSRPPYEQYF. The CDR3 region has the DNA TGTGCCAGCAGTCGTCCCCCCTACGAGCAGTACTTC.

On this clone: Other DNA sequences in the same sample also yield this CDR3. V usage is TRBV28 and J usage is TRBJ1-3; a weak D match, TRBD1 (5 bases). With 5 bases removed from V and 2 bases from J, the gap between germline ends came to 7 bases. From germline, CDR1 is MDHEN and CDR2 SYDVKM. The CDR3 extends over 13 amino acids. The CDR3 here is CASSRGPGNTIYF. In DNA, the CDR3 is TGTGCCAGCAGTAGGGGTCCTGGAAACACCATATATTTT. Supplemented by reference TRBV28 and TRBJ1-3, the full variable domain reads DVKVTQSSRYLVKRTGEKVFLECVQDMDHENMFWYRQDPGLGLRLIYFSYDVKMKEKGDIPEGYSVSREKKERFSLILESASTNQTSMYLCASSRGPGNTIYFGEGSWLTVV.

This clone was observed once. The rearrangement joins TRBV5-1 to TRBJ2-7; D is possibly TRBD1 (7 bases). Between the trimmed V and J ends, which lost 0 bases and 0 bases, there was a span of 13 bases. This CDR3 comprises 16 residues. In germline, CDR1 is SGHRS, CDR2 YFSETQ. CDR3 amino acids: CASSLGGTEVSYEQYF. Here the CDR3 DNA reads TGCGCCAGCAGCTTGGGCGGGACAGAAGTCTCCTACGAGCAGTACTTC.

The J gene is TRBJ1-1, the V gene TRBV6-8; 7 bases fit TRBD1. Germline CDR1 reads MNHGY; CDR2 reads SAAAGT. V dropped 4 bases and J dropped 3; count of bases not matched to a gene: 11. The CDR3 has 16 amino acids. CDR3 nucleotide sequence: TGTGCCAGCAGTTCCCATAGGACAGGTGGGGACACTGAAGCTTTCTTT. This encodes CASSSHRTGGDTEAFF.

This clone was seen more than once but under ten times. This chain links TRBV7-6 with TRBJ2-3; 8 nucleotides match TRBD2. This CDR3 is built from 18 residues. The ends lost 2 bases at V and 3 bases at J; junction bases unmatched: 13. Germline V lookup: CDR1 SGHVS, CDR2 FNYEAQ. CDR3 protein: CASSLYSGGGLGTDTQYF. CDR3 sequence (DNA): TGTGCCAGCAGCTTATATTCGGGTGGGGGACTAGGGACAGATACGCAGTATTTT.

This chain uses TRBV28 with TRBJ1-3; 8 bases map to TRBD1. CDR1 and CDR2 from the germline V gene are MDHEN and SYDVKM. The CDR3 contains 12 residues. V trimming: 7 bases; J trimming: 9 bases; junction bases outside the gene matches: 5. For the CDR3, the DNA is TGTGCCAGCATGGACAGGGTATTCACCATATATTTT. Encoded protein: CASMDRVFTIYF.

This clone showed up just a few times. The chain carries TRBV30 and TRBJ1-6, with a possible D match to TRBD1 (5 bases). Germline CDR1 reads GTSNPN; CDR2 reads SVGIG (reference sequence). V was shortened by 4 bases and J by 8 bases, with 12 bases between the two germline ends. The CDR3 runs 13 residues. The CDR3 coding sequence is TGTGCCTGGAAGCAGGGTTTGGATTCACCCCTCCACTTT. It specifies CAWKQGLDSPLHF.

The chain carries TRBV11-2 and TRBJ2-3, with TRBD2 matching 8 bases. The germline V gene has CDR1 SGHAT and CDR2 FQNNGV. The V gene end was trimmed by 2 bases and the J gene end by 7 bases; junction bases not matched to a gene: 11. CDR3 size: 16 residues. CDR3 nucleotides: TGTGCCAGCAGCTTAACTAGCGGACCTATAGAGTATACGCAGTATTTT. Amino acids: CASSLTSGPIEYTQYF.

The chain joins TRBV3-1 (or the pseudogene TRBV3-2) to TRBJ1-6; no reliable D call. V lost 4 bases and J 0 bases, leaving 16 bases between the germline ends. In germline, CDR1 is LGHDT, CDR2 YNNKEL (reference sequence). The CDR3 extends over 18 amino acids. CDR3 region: CASSPESARSSYNSPLHF. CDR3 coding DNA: TGTGCCAGCAGCCCGGAGAGCGCTCGGAGCTCCTATAATTCACCCCTCCACTTT.

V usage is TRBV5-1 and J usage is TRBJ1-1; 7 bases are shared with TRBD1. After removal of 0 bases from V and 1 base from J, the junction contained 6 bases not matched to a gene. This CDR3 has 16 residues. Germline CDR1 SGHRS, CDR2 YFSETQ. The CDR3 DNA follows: TGCGCCAGCAGCTTGGTCCCCCGACAGGGGAACACTGAAGCTTTCTTT. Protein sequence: CASSLVPRQGNTEAFF.

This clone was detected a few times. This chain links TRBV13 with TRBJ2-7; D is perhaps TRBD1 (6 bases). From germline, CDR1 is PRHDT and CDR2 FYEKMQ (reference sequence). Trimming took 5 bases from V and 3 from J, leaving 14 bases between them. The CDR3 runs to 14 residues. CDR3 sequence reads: CASSPGDKGYEQYF. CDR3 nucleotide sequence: TGTGCCAGCAGCCCAGGGGACAAGGGCTACGAGCAGTACTTC. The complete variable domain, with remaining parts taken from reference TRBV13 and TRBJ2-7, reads AAGVIQSPRHLIKEKRETATLKCYPIPRHDTVYWYQQGPGQDPQFLISFYEKMQSDKGSIPDRFSAQQFSDYHSELNMSSLELGDSALYFCASSPGDKGYEQYFGPGTRLTVT.

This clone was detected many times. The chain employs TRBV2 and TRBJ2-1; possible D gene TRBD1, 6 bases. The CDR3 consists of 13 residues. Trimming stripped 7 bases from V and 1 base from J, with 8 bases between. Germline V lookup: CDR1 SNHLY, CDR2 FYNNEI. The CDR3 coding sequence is TGTGCCAGCAAAAGGGGGTCCTACAATGAGCAGTTCTTC. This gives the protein CASKRGSYNEQFF. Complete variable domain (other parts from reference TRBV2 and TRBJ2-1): EPEVTQTPSHQVTQMGQEVILRCVPISNHLYFYWYRQILGQKVEFLVSFYNNEISEKSEIFDDQFSVERPDGSNFTLKIRSTKLEDSAMYFCASKRGSYNEQFFGPGTRLTVL.

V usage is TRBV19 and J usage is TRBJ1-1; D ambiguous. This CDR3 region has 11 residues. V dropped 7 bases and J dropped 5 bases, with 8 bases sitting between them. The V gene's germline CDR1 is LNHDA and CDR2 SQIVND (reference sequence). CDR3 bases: TGTGCCAGTATGGAGAGAACTGAAGCTTTCTTT. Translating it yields CASMERTEAFF.

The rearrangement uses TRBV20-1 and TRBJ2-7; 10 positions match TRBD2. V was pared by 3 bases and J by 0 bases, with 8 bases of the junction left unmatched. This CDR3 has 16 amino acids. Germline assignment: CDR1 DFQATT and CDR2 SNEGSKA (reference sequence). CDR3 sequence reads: CSASDRTSGPSYEQYF. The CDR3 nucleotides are TGCAGTGCTAGTGATCGGACTAGCGGACCCTCCTACGAGCAGTACTTC.

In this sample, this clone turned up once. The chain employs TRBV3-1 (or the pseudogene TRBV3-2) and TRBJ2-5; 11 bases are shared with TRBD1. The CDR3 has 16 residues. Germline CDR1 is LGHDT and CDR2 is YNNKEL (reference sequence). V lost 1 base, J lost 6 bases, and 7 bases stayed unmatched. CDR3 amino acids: CASSQGSGTGGKTQYF. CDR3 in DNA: TGTGCCAGCAGCCAAGGCTCCGGGACAGGGGGAAAGACCCAGTACTTC.

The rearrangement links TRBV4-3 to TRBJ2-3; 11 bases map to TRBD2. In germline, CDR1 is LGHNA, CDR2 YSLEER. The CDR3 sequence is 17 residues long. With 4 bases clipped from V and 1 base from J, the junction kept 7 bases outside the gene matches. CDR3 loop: CASSPQAGLAGTDTQYF. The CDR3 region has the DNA TGCGCCAGCAGCCCCCAGGCGGGACTAGCGGGCACAGATACGCAGTATTTT.

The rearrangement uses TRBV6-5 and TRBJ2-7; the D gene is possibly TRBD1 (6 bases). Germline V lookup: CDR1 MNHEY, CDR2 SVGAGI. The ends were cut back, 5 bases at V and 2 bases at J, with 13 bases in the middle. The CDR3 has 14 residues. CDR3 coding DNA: TGTGCCAGCAGTCTACAGGGATCCACCTACGAGCAGTACTTC. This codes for CASSLQGSTYEQYF.

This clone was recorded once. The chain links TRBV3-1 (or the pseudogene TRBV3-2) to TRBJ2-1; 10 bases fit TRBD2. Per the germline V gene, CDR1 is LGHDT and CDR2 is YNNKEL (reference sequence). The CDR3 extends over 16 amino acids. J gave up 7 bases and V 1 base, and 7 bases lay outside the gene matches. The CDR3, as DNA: TGTGCCAGCAGCCAAGGTCTCCTAGCGGGAGAAAATGAGCAGTTCTTC. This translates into CASSQGLLAGENEQFF.

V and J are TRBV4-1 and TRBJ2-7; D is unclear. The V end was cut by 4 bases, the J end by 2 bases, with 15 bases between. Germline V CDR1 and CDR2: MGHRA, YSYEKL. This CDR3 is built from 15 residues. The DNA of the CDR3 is TGCGCCAGCAGCCCTCATGGGCTTATAGCCTACGAGCAGTACTTC. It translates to CASSPHGLIAYEQYF.

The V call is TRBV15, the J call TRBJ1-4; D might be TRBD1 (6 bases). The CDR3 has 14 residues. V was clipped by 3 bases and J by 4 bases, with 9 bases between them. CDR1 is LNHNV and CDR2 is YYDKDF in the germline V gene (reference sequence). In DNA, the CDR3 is TGTGCCACCAGCAGGGACAGAAATAATGAAAAACTGTTTTTT. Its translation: CATSRDRNNEKLFF.

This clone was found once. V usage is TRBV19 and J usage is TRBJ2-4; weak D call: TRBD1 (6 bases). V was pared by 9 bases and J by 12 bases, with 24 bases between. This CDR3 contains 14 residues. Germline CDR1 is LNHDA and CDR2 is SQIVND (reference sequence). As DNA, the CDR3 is TGTGCCAGCGCGAGCCTTGGGGGCCTGGCGGATCAGTACTTC. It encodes CASASLGGLADQYF.

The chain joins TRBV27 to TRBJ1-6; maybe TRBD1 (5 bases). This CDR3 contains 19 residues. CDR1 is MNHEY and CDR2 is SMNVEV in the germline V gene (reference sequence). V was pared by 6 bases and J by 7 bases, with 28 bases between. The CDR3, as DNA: TGTGCCAGCAGCCGGACGATAGGTGGACTACGGGGGAAAAATTCACCCCTCCACTTT. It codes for CASSRTIGGLRGKNSPLHF.

CDR3 protein: CASSHGSGSRYEQYF. The CDR3 DNA reads TGTGCCAGCAGCCATGGTAGCGGGAGTCGCTACGAGCAGTACTTC. The rearrangement links TRBV6-6 to TRBJ2-7; 9 bases are a match to TRBD2. J gave up 3 bases and V 6 bases, and 9 bases lay outside the gene matches. The CDR3 totals 15 residues. The V gene's germline CDR1 is MNHNY and CDR2 SVGAGI (reference sequence).

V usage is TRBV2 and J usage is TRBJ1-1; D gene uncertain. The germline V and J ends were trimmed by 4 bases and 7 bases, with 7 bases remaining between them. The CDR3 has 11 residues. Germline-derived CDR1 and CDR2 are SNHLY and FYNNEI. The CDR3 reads CASSVEHEAFF. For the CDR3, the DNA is TGTGCCAGCAGTGTCGAGCATGAAGCTTTCTTT.